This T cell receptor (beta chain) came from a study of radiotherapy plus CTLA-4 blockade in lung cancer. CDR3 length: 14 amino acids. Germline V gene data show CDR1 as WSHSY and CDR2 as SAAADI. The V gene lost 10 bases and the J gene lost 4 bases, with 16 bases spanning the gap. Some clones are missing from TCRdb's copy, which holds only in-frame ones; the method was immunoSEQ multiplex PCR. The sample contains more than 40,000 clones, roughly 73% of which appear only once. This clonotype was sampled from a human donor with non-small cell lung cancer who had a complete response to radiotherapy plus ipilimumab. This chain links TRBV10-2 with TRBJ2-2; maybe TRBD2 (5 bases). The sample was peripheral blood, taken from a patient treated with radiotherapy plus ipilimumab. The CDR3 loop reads CATHPPTITGELFF. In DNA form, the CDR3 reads TGCGCCACCCACCCGCCGACTATCACCGGGGAGCTGTTTTTT.